This T cell receptor (beta chain) is from a study of blood T cell repertoires in COVID-19 (TCRdb year 2020). Some background on the complete study: Samples covering the acute and convalescent phases of COVID-19 were provided by collaborators in the United States, Italy and Spain. The repertoires were made available in a free public database intended to serve as a resource for research on the immune response to SARS-CoV-2. Subjects who had been exposed to COVID-19, were actively infected with it, or had recovered from it provided the deeply sampled blood TCRbeta repertoires that made up the dataset. The samples were drawn from the first 160 participants of the ongoing ImmuneRACE study and from over a thousand subjects provided by 6 global collaborators. Where available, HLA class I and class II types were obtained from metadata supplied by the sample provider rather than from assay-based typing. The material from the prospective study consisted of cDNA or gDNA derived from T cells, B-cell-depleted T cells, or PBMCs. Sample metadata almost always included a de-identified subject ID, COVID-19 status, age in years and sex. The full study reports these points: The quantity of clinical and demographic metadata differed by source and by participant and was supplied without curation.

With respect to this clone: Its antigen is unknown. The input lacks base qualities; no much larger clone sits a single base away.

V drops 3 bases and J drops 6 bases, leaving 9 bases in between. The cysteine opens and the phenylalanine closes a CDR3 of 13 amino acids. The entry retains the CDR3 DNA only, 39 bases that are in frame from base 1. TCRbeta CDR3 regions were amplified from genomic DNA using the immunoSEQ Assay, a bias-controlled multiplex PCR. The paper's data handling went like this. Within the assay, amplification of reference gene primers was used to estimate how many nucleated cells each sample contained. To quantify the absolute abundance of each unique TCRbeta CDR3 rearrangement, sequence reads were collapsed and filtered. For each sample, productive Simpson clonality was calculated as the square root of Simpson's diversity index over productive rearrangements. TCRdb took this table from immuneACCESS and kept in-frame rearrangements with V and J called. Such tables lack part of the clones; where checked against another copy, unresolved V genes explain under half of the gap, and the rest is unexplained. V and J calls and clone size are given by that table; D and trimming were obtained from the DNA. The sample profile shows around 250,000 clones; about 80% of them were found once. The ten largest clones add up to around 4.4% of the sample.

Each collaborating institution followed its own protocols to collect whole blood in K2EDTA tubes. For TCRbeta analysis, collaborators shipped samples in one of three forms: frozen whole blood, isolated PBMCs, or DNA extracted from either of those sample types. The source material was peripheral blood. This receptor chain uses TRBV12-3 or TRBV12-4 and TRBJ1-5; D gene: possibly TRBD1, on 5 matching bases. The receptor comes from a man over 45 with active or convalescent COVID-19. Read as DNA, the sequence is TGTGCCAGCAGTTTTACAGGTCTTCAGCCCCAGCATTTT. This translates into CASSFTGLQPQHF.